Shown below are 22 T cell receptor beta chains from a single sample sequenced in a study of shared clonotypes between healthy human individuals. Sequencing was performed with immunoSEQ multiplex PCR; in TCRdb, only in-frame clones are kept and a portion is missing. There are about 1,900,000 clones in the sample; approximately 94% occur only once, and 1% to 1.5% lies in the top ten. Selected positively for CCR7 and CD45RO-negative, naive CD8 cells excluded terminally differentiated effector memory CD45RA+ cells. The specimen sequenced was naive CD8+ T cells sorted from blood. The receptor source for this set is a man between 18 and 35 years old in good health.

The chain links TRBV13 to TRBJ2-2; D is perhaps TRBD1 (6 bases). V was pared by 4 bases and J by 7 bases, with 19 bases between. The CDR3 sequence is 16 residues long. The germline V gene has CDR1 PRHDT and CDR2 FYEKMQ (reference sequence). This CDR3 reads CASSWGQGLGVGELFF. CDR3 nucleotides: TGTGCCAGCAGCTGGGGGCAGGGATTAGGCGTCGGGGAGCTGTTTTTT.

The chain joins TRBV19 to TRBJ2-7; D ambiguous. The CDR3 sequence is 13 residues long. Trimming stripped 2 bases from V and 3 bases from J, with 8 bases between. Germline CDR1 and CDR2: LNHDA and SQIVND (reference sequence). CDR3 bases: TGTGCCAGTAGTATAAACCCCCGCTACGAGCAGTACTTC. This encodes CASSINPRYEQYF.

Only one count was recorded for this clone. The genes are TRBV30 and TRBJ2-1; 7 bases line up with TRBD1. V lost 1 base and J lost 14; bases outside the gene matches: 5. Germline V gene data show CDR1 as GTSNPN and CDR2 as SVGIG (reference sequence). The CDR3 contains 11 residues. In DNA, the CDR3 is TGTGCCTGGAGTGGACAGGGAGAGGAGTTCTTC. It yields the protein CAWSGQGEEFF. Full variable domain (remainder filled in from reference TRBV30 and TRBJ2-1): SQTIHQWPATLVQPVGSPLSLECTVEGTSNPNLYWYRQAAGRGLQLLFYSVGIGQISSEVPQNLSASRPQDRQFILSSKKLLLSDSGFYLCAWSGQGEEFFGPGTRLTVL.

This chain uses TRBV2 with TRBJ1-5; D perhaps matches TRBD1 (5 bases). Per the germline V gene, CDR1 is SNHLY and CDR2 is FYNNEI. This CDR3 spans 17 amino acids. Trimming took off 6 bases at V and 5 bases at J, with 23 bases between the two ends. The CDR3 protein is CASSHSGTPEEHQPQHF. The CDR3 nucleotides are TGTGCCAGCAGCCACTCCGGGACGCCGGAAGAGCATCAGCCCCAGCATTTT.

The chain combines TRBV10-1 with TRBJ1-5; D remains unclear. The germline CDR1 and CDR2 sequences are WNHNN and SYGVQD (reference sequence). CDR3 length: 10 amino acids. Trimming cost V 4 bases and J 7 bases, with 2 bases left between them. This CDR3 reads CASSGQPQHF. The CDR3 DNA reads TGCGCCAGCAGTGGACAGCCCCAGCATTTT.

The V call is TRBV13, the J call TRBJ2-5; D ambiguous. Germline CDR1 reads PRHDT; CDR2 reads FYEKMQ (reference sequence). The CDR3 consists of 15 residues. The V end was cut by 3 bases, the J end by 5 bases, with 16 bases between. The CDR3 region has the DNA TGTGCCAGCAGCTTGGCCGATGACATTGGGGAGACCCAGTACTTC. This codes for CASSLADDIGETQYF.

Note on this clone: A much larger clone lies a single base off, so this may be a read error. The chain joins TRBV11-3 to TRBJ2-7; no definite D call. Germline assignment: CDR1 SGHNT and CDR2 YENEEA. The CDR3 has 11 residues. The ends were cut back, 1 base at V and 3 bases at J, with 1 base in the middle. The CDR3 bases are TGTGCCAGCAGCTTAGTCTACGAGCAGTACTTC. This codes for CASSLVYEQYF.

The chain's CDR3 is CASSLASGITDTQYF. The DNA of the CDR3 is TGCGCCAGCAGCTTGGCAAGTGGGATCACAGATACGCAGTATTTT. The V and J genes are TRBV5-1 and TRBJ2-3; D gene ambiguous. V was pared by 0 bases and J by 2 bases, with 10 bases between. Germline V gene lookup returns CDR1 SGHRS and CDR2 YFSETQ. There are 15 residues in the CDR3.

This clone was seen a single time. This rearrangement joins TRBV6-1 to TRBJ2-7; D is ambiguous. CDR3 length: 13 residues. The germline gives CDR1 MNHNS, CDR2 SASEGT. V lost 2 bases and J 4 bases, leaving 9 bases between the germline ends. The CDR3 region is CASSESTFYEQYF. CDR3 coding DNA: TGTGCCAGCAGTGAATCTACATTTTACGAGCAGTACTTC.

The V call is TRBV5-1, the J call TRBJ2-7; D is uncertain. Trimming left V 0 bases short and J 0 bases short, with 10 bases between. CDR1 is SGHRS, CDR2 YFSETQ, per germline. This CDR3 spans 15 amino acids. The CDR3 sequence is CASSLGDLPSYEQYF. The CDR3 DNA is TGCGCCAGCAGCTTGGGTGACCTCCCCTCCTACGAGCAGTACTTC.

This chain uses TRBV2 with TRBJ2-5; D perhaps matches TRBD1 (6 bases). Germline V gives CDR1 SNHLY, CDR2 FYNNEI. This CDR3 comprises 15 residues. V shed 3 bases and J shed 0 bases, with 11 bases lying between them. CDR3 sequence: CASSEGRGYQETQYF. The CDR3 nucleotides are TGTGCCAGCAGTGAGGGCAGGGGATACCAAGAGACCCAGTACTTC.

The chain employs TRBV27 and TRBJ2-3; TRBD2 agrees at 7 bases. The trim removed 5 bases at V and 4 bases at J, leaving 3 bases unmatched. The CDR3 length is 13 residues. Looked up from germline, CDR1 is MNHEY and CDR2 is SMNVEV (reference sequence). CDR3 amino acids: CASSAGVPDTQYF. The CDR3 DNA is TGTGCCAGCAGTGCGGGGGTTCCAGATACGCAGTATTTT.

The rearrangement links TRBV9 to TRBJ2-1, with a possible D match to TRBD2 (5 bases). The CDR3 spans 15 residues. Trimming removed 2 bases at V and 9 bases at J, with 18 bases between. Germline V gives CDR1 SGDLS, CDR2 YYNGEE. CDR3 loop: CASSVAGLVWSEQFF. In nucleotides, the CDR3 is TGTGCCAGCAGCGTCGCGGGTCTAGTTTGGAGTGAGCAGTTCTTC.

The chain is built from TRBV28 and TRBJ2-7, with D unclear. Germline V CDR1 and CDR2: MDHEN, SYDVKM. The CDR3 sequence is 14 residues long. Trimming removed 2 bases at V and 5 bases at J, with 13 bases between. In nucleotides, the CDR3 is TGTGCCAGCAGTTTACGCCTCACGGCCCACGAGCAGTACTTC. Amino acid sequence: CASSLRLTAHEQYF.

This chain connects TRBV9 to TRBJ2-5; maybe TRBD2 (5 bases). Trimming cost V 0 bases and J 5 bases, with 8 bases left between them. The length of the CDR3 is 13 residues. CDR1 is SGDLS and CDR2 is YYNGEE in the germline V gene. The CDR3 bases are TGTGCCAGCAGCGTAGCCAGAGGGGAGACCCAGTACTTC. This gives the protein CASSVARGETQYF.

The chain combines TRBV9 with TRBJ2-3; D is unresolved. Germline V gene sequence: CDR1 SGDLS, CDR2 YYNGEE. The CDR3 contains 15 residues. V was shortened by 5 bases and J by 0 bases, with 13 bases between the two germline ends. CDR3 amino acids: CASSESSSSTDTQYF. The CDR3 DNA is TGTGCCAGCAGTGAAAGCAGTTCTAGCACAGATACGCAGTATTTT.

Remarks on this clone: This sample also contains other DNA sequences that code for the same CDR3. The V and J genes are TRBV27 and TRBJ2-2; weak D call: TRBD2 (5 bases). The CDR3 is made up of 14 amino acids. V was shortened by 2 bases and J by 4 bases, with 8 bases between the two germline ends. From germline, CDR1 is MNHEY and CDR2 SMNVEV (reference sequence). CDR3 in amino acids: CASSLGGSTGELFF. The CDR3 DNA reads as TGTGCCAGCAGTTTAGGTGGGAGCACCGGGGAGCTGTTTTTT.

Comments on this clone: Other nucleotide sequences from this sample produce the same CDR3. The chain couples TRBV7-6 to TRBJ2-7; 7 positions match TRBD2. J was trimmed by 3 bases and V by 0 bases; bases with no gene match: 2. The CDR3 sequence is 14 residues long. Germline lookup yields CDR1 SGHVS and CDR2 FNYEAQ. The CDR3 region has the DNA TGTGCCAGCAGCTTAGCGGGGGGGAGCTACGAGCAGTACTTC. As protein: CASSLAGGSYEQYF.

The rearrangement joins TRBV27 to TRBJ2-2; D is possibly TRBD2 (5 bases). This CDR3 has 14 amino acids. Germline V gives CDR1 MNHEY, CDR2 SMNVEV (reference sequence). With 2 bases removed from V and 3 bases from J, the gap between germline ends came to 7 bases. CDR3: CASSLAGHTGELFF. The CDR3 DNA sequence: TGTGCCAGCAGTTTAGCGGGTCACACCGGGGAGCTGTTTTTT.

This sequence joins TRBV27 and TRBJ1-2, with 7 bases identical to TRBD1. With 4 bases clipped from V and 8 bases from J, the junction kept 16 bases outside the gene matches. In germline, CDR1 is MNHEY, CDR2 SMNVEV (reference sequence). The CDR3 contains 16 residues. The CDR3 loop is CASSSRTGGGPYGYTF. The CDR3 nucleotides read TGTGCCAGCAGTTCCCGGACAGGAGGGGGTCCCTACGGCTACACCTTC.

Details on this clone: Other DNA sequences in the same sample also yield this CDR3. The rearrangement links TRBV5-1 to TRBJ2-7; TRBD1 is a possible D gene (6 bases). Germline V gives CDR1 SGHRS, CDR2 YFSETQ. This CDR3 has 14 amino acids. Trimming took off 1 base at V and 5 bases at J, with 13 bases between the two ends. CDR3 sequence (DNA): TGCGCCAGCAGCTTGCCTGCAGGGGCGGACGAGCAGTACTTC. Amino acids: CASSLPAGADEQYF.

This clone was seen once. Other DNA sequences in this specimen translate into the identical CDR3. This chain uses TRBV27 with TRBJ2-1; TRBD2 agrees at 11 bases. With 4 bases clipped from V and 5 bases from J, the junction kept 4 bases outside the gene matches. Germline loops: CDR1 MNHEY, CDR2 SMNVEV (reference sequence). CDR3 length: 15 residues. This CDR3 is CASSSGTSGDNEQFF. The DNA for the CDR3 is TGTGCCAGCAGTTCAGGGACTAGCGGAGACAATGAGCAGTTCTTC.